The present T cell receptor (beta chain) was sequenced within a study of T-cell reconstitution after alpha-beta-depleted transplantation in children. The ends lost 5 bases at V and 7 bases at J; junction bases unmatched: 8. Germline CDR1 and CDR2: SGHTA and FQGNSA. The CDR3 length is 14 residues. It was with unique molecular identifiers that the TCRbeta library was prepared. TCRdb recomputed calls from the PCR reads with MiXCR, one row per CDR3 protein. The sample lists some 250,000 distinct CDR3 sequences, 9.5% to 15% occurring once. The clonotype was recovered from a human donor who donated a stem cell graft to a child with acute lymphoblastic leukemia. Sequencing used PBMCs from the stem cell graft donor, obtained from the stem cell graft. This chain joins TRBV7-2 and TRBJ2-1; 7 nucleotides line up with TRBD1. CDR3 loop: CASSLEHRGNEQFF. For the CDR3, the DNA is TGTGCCAGCAGCCTAGAACACAGGGGTAATGAGCAGTTCTTC.